These 25 T cell receptor beta chains share one sample of origin, sequenced in a study of blood T cells in healthy people across ages. Next came a second PCR, run for roughly 6 to 11 cycles, which used a sample-barcoded 5' primer along with a J-beta primer mix. TCRdb used MiXCR to reprocess the 5' RACE reads, holding one entry per CDR3 protein. The sample has about 640,000 distinct CDR3 sequences; 58% are singletons. Sequences were obtained from blood. These receptors were taken from a man aged 60 to 69 in good health.

The chain has TRBV6-5 and TRBJ2-7; weak D call: TRBD1 (6 bases). V was pared by 7 bases and J by 1 base, with 14 bases between. CDR1 and CDR2 from the germline V gene are MNHEY and SVGAGI. The CDR3 has 14 residues. Here the CDR3 DNA reads TGTGCCAGCAAGGACAGCCCCTCTTCCTACGAGCAGTACTTC. Translated: CASKDSPSSYEQYF.

This sequence joins TRBV19 and TRBJ2-3; weak D call: TRBD1 (5 bases). The germline CDR1 and CDR2 sequences are LNHDA and SQIVND (reference sequence). Trimming took off 6 bases at V and 1 base at J, with 23 bases between the two ends. This CDR3 spans 18 amino acids. The CDR3 here is CASSIGQTDFLRTDTQYF. The CDR3 nucleotides are TGTGCCAGTAGCATTGGCCAGACAGATTTTTTACGCACAGATACGCAGTATTTT. The full variable domain, completed using reference TRBV19 and TRBJ2-3, is DGGITQSPKYLFRKEGQNVTLSCEQNLNHDAMYWYRQDPGQGLRLIYYSQIVNDFQKGDIAEGYSVSREKKESFPLTVTSAQKNPTAFYLCASSIGQTDFLRTDTQYFGPGTRLTVL.

The chain employs TRBV6-6 and TRBJ2-1, with TRBD2 matching 8 bases. This CDR3 contains 16 residues. V shed 7 bases, J shed 0 bases, and the junction held 8 bases outside the gene matches. Germline-derived CDR1 and CDR2 are MNHNY and SVGAGI (reference sequence). The CDR3 DNA follows: TGTGCCAGCACCACGGGTAGCGGGGTCTCCTACAATGAGCAGTTCTTC. It yields the protein CASTTGSGVSYNEQFF.

The chain recombines TRBV7-2 with TRBJ2-1, with D unclear. Trimming pared 1 base from V and 5 bases from J, leaving 6 bases between. Germline V gene lookup returns CDR1 SGHTA and CDR2 FQGNSA. CDR3 length equals 13 residues. The DNA for the CDR3 is TGTGCCAGCAGCTTAGGGGTGGACAATGAGCAGTTCTTC. This sequence encodes CASSLGVDNEQFF.

The chain combines TRBV10-2 with TRBJ2-3; 12 bases fit TRBD2. CDR3 length equals 15 residues. The V gene's germline CDR1 is WSHSY and CDR2 SAAADI. The junction had 6 bases not matched to a gene; V was cut back by 7 bases and J by 4 bases. DNA of the CDR3: TGCGCCAGCAACATGGGACTAGCGGGCGCAGATACGCAGTATTTT. It encodes CASNMGLAGADTQYF.

This clonotype was detected only a few times. This sequence joins TRBV29-1 and TRBJ2-7; 8 nucleotides align to TRBD2. The CDR3 has 12 residues. Germline CDR1 is SQVTM and CDR2 is ANQGSEA. V lost 3 bases to trimming and J lost 3 bases; unmatched junction nucleotides: 1. The CDR3 nucleotides read TGCAGCGTTGAGGCGGGGGGCTACGAGCAGTACTTC. Encoded protein: CSVEAGGYEQYF.

This clonotype was observed a few times. The chain has TRBV7-8 and TRBJ2-7; D gene ambiguous. The CDR3 sequence is 13 residues long. The germline V gene encodes CDR1 SGHVS and CDR2 FQNEAQ. V lost 1 base and J lost 2, with 6 bases in between. The CDR3 loop is CASSLVAAYEQYF. The CDR3 DNA follows: TGTGCCAGCAGCTTAGTGGCAGCCTACGAGCAGTACTTC.

The CDR3 region has the DNA TGTGCCAGCAGCTTAGGAACAGGGATTGGAAATTCACCCCTCCACTTT. Encoded protein: CASSLGTGIGNSPLHF. This sequence joins TRBV7-2 and TRBJ1-6; TRBD1 is a possible D gene (6 bases). Trimming pared 1 base from V and 7 bases from J, leaving 14 bases between. CDR3 length: 16 amino acids. In germline, CDR1 is SGHTA, CDR2 FQGNSA.

The chain links TRBV20-1 to TRBJ2-1; D may be TRBD2 (7 bases). Per germline, CDR1 DFQATT and CDR2 SNEGSKA (reference sequence). The CDR3 spans 13 residues. Trimming took 3 bases from V and 8 from J, leaving 14 bases between them. The CDR3 is CSARMGGADEQFF. In DNA form, the CDR3 reads TGCAGTGCTAGGATGGGGGGGGCCGATGAGCAGTTCTTC.

This clonotype was seen a handful of times. The CDR3 DNA reads as TGCAGCGTTGACGAACTAGCGGGGGGGAATGAGCAGTTCTTC. Amino acid sequence: CSVDELAGGNEQFF. The chain has TRBV29-1 and TRBJ2-1, with 13 nucleotides matching TRBD2. The CDR3 contains 14 residues. Trimming at V came to 3 bases and at J to 7 bases, leaving 3 bases not matched to a gene. Germline V gene sequence: CDR1 SQVTM, CDR2 ANQGSEA.

The chain couples TRBV7-8 to TRBJ2-7, with 8 bases aligning to TRBD1. Germline V CDR1 and CDR2: SGHVS, FQNEAQ. V dropped 6 bases and J dropped 4; count of bases not matched to a gene: 11. The CDR3 sequence is 15 residues long. The CDR3 is CASSQSQGAQYEQYF. CDR3 DNA sequence: TGTGCCAGCAGTCAGAGCCAGGGGGCGCAGTACGAGCAGTACTTC.

This clonotype was picked up many times. V gene TRBV5-1 combines with J gene TRBJ2-3, with D uncertain. The CDR3 is made up of 17 amino acids. Germline CDR1 is SGHRS and CDR2 is YFSETQ. V lost 0 bases, J lost 2 bases, and 16 bases lay in between. CDR3 nucleotide sequence: TGCGCCAGCAGCTTGGCCAGCTCTTACATCAACACAGATACGCAGTATTTT. It encodes CASSLASSYINTDTQYF.

The J gene is TRBJ1-5, the V gene TRBV7-6; tentative D call: TRBD1 (6 bases). V lost 2 bases and J lost 5, with 10 bases in between. This CDR3 region has 14 residues. Germline lookup yields CDR1 SGHVS and CDR2 FNYEAQ. The chain's CDR3 is CASSLSGDDQPQHF. The CDR3 region has the DNA TGTGCCAGCAGCTTATCAGGGGACGATCAGCCCCAGCATTTT.

The table lists this clonotype with a few counts. The chain has TRBV7-2 and TRBJ2-1; perhaps TRBD1 as D (5 bases). Trimming removed 2 bases from V and 6 bases from J, with 14 bases in between. CDR3 length: 15 residues. Germline CDR1 and CDR2: SGHTA and FQGNSA. The CDR3 nucleotides are TGTGCCAGCAGCTTAAGGCGTCCGCAGGGCAATGAGCAGTTCTTC. This gives the protein CASSLRRPQGNEQFF.

This clonotype was observed many times. The V call is TRBV29-1, the J call TRBJ2-3, with 8 bases identical to TRBD2. Germline lookup yields CDR1 SQVTM and CDR2 ANQGSEA. The trim removed 7 bases at V and 3 bases at J, leaving 9 bases unmatched. The CDR3 covers 14 residues. Here the CDR3 reads CSASAGESTDTQYF. The CDR3 DNA is TGCAGCGCATCAGCGGGGGAGTCGACAGATACGCAGTATTTT.

The sample holds one count of this clonotype. This chain uses TRBV12-3 or TRBV12-4 with TRBJ1-4, with D possibly being TRBD1 (5 bases). The CDR3 is 15 residues long. V lost 7 bases and J 5 bases, leaving 17 bases between the germline ends. In DNA form, the CDR3 reads TGTGCCAGCACCCGTCGCGACAGTATCAATGAAAAACTGTTTTTT. This translates into CASTRRDSINEKLFF.

The chain carries TRBV28 and TRBJ1-4; D uncertain. The V gene lost 5 bases and the J gene lost 4 bases, with 2 bases spanning the gap. CDR1 MDHEN and CDR2 SYDVKM come from the germline V gene. The CDR3 sequence is 11 residues long. The CDR3 is CASSHNEKLFF. The CDR3 bases are TGTGCCAGCAGTCATAATGAAAAACTGTTTTTT. Together with reference TRBV28 and TRBJ1-4, the CDR3 gives the full variable domain: DVKVTQSSRYLVKRTGEKVFLECVQDMDHENMFWYRQDPGLGLRLIYFSYDVKMKEKGDIPEGYSVSREKKERFSLILESASTNQTSMYLCASSHNEKLFFGSGTQLSVL.

This chain connects TRBV28 to TRBJ2-3; 7 bases map to TRBD1. The CDR3 consists of 12 residues. The V gene end was trimmed by 5 bases and the J gene end by 6 bases; junction bases not matched to a gene: 2. Germline-derived CDR1 and CDR2 are MDHEN and SYDVKM. For the CDR3, the DNA is TGTGCCAGCAGTGGGACAGAGGATACGCAGTATTTT. Translated, it gives CASSGTEDTQYF.

The V and J genes are TRBV20-1 and TRBJ2-1, with a possible D match to TRBD2 (6 bases). The ends were cut back, 3 bases at V and 12 bases at J, with 12 bases in the middle. Germline V gene data show CDR1 as DFQATT and CDR2 as SNEGSKA (reference sequence). The CDR3 contains 11 residues. CDR3 amino acids: CSARRGVGQFF. Here the CDR3 DNA reads TGCAGTGCTAGGCGGGGCGTTGGGCAGTTCTTC.

In this sample, this clonotype turned up many times. The chain joins TRBV11-2 to TRBJ2-7; perhaps TRBD2 as D (6 bases). V was clipped by 5 bases and J by 0 bases, with 11 bases between them. CDR3 length: 14 residues. From germline, CDR1 is SGHAT and CDR2 FQNNGV. In DNA, the CDR3 is TGTGCCAGCAGCCCACTAGCAGACTCCTACGAGCAGTACTTC. This gives the protein CASSPLADSYEQYF.

Worth noting for this clonotype: Germline is not matched at one junction end, which may reflect a read error. The gene calls are TRBV4-1 and TRBJ2-7; a possible D gene is TRBD2 (6 bases). In germline, CDR1 is MGHRA, CDR2 YSYEKL. The CDR3 spans 15 residues. CDR3 DNA sequence: TGCGCCAGCAGCCAGGGCCGGGGGAGCTCCTACGAGCGGTACTTC. As protein: CASSQGRGSSYERYF.

This clonotype was seen a handful of times. This chain uses TRBV7-2 with TRBJ1-5; D is undetermined. V lost 3 bases to trimming and J lost 6 bases, with 12 bases between them. The germline gives CDR1 SGHTA, CDR2 FQGNSA. This CDR3 region has 14 residues. CDR3 sequence reads: CASSFSGSGQPQHF. The CDR3 region has the DNA TGTGCCAGCAGCTTTTCAGGATCCGGTCAGCCCCAGCATTTT. Variable domain in full (rest from reference TRBV7-2 and TRBJ1-5): GAGVSQSPSNKVTEKGKDVELRCDPISGHTALYWYRQSLGQGLEFLIYFQGNSAPDKSGLPSDRFSAERTGGSVSTLTIQRTQQEDSAVYLCASSFSGSGQPQHFGDGTRLSIL.

The gene calls are TRBV5-1 and TRBJ2-5; 9 bases match TRBD2. CDR1 SGHRS and CDR2 YFSETQ come from the germline V gene. Trimming cost V 4 bases and J 1 base; bases outside gene matches: 8. CDR3 size: 16 residues. CDR3 sequence (DNA): TGCGCCAGCAGCCCGGGACTAGCCTGGGGCCAAGAGACCCAGTACTTC. The encoded protein is CASSPGLAWGQETQYF.

V gene TRBV20-1 combines with J gene TRBJ2-4, with 10 bases identical to TRBD1. The DNA end lines up better with TRBJ2-7; the J call may be wrong. The CDR3 covers 15 residues. CDR1 DFQATT and CDR2 SNEGSKA come from the germline V gene (reference sequence). This CDR3 reads CSASSGGTGAYEQYF. The CDR3 DNA reads as TGCAGTGCTAGTTCGGGTGGGACAGGGGCCTACGAGCAGTACTTC.

This sequence joins TRBV27 and TRBJ1-5; 8 bases are shared with TRBD1. Germline V lookup: CDR1 MNHEY, CDR2 SMNVEV (reference sequence). The length of the CDR3 is 15 residues. J was trimmed by 6 bases and V by 5 bases; bases with no gene match: 9. The DNA of the CDR3 is TGTGCCAGCAGTCTTAGGACAGGGCAAAGTCAGCCCCAGCATTTT. Protein sequence: CASSLRTGQSQPQHF.